This T cell receptor beta chain was recorded in a study of blood T cell repertoires in COVID-19. Study-wide background: The study drew acute and convalescent COVID-19 samples from the United States, Italy and Spain. T cells, B-cell-depleted T cells, or PBMCs supplied cDNA or gDNA.

The authors' processing: Amplification of reference gene primers provided the estimated nucleated cell counts. Sequencing used immunoSEQ multiplex PCR; TCRdb keeps in-frame clones, though not all of them. Clone size and the V and J calls come from that table; the DNA yielded D and trimming. The repertoire holds some 70,000 clones, with 65% to 90% as singletons. V lost 10 bases to trimming and J lost 0 bases; unmatched junction nucleotides: 4. This CDR3 contains 15 residues. Germline V gene lookup returns CDR1 LNHNV and CDR2 YYDKDF (reference sequence). The chain combines TRBV15 with TRBJ2-3, with TRBD2 matching over 13 bases. Sequenced material: peripheral blood. The receptor's source is a woman aged 55 to 70 with acute or convalescent COVID-19. The CDR3 nucleotides are TGTGCCAGCCTACTAGCGGGGGGGAGCACAGATACGCAGTATTTT. This translates into CASLLAGGSTDTQYF.